These 26 T cell receptor beta chains were sequenced from one sample in a study of regulatory T cells in long-lasting Graves disease. Time point of the sample: persistent/refractory GD, antithyroid drugs over 5 years with positive TRAb. PBMC RNA served as the TCR library source. The authors built TCR beta libraries using iRepertoire HTBI primers and Arm-PCR of CDR3 regions. In TCRdb, the multiplex PCR reads were re-called with MiXCR into one record per CDR3 protein. The table shows about 660,000 distinct CDR3 sequences, with 30% occurring only once. This material consisted of peripheral blood mononuclear cells (PBMCs), taken when the disease was refractory, from a patient treated with antithyroid drugs. These receptor sequences come from a female donor with Graves disease.

This clonotype was seen a few times. This chain connects TRBV28 to TRBJ2-7; D not certain. TRBJ2-5 matches the DNA end more closely, so the J call is doubtful. The CDR3 has 14 amino acids. From germline, CDR1 is MDHEN and CDR2 SYDVKM. The CDR3 spells CASSYSPEKETQYF. DNA for the CDR3: TGTGCCAGCAGTTACTCGCCAGAGAAGGAGACCCAGTACTTC.

This clonotype was observed at least ten times. The chain couples TRBV6-1 to TRBJ1-4; D is unresolved. The germline V gene encodes CDR1 MNHNS and CDR2 SASEGT. CDR3 length: 15 residues. The V and J ends lost 1 base and 8 bases respectively, with 14 bases between them. The CDR3 is CASSEGLVVGEKLFF. CDR3 DNA sequence: TGTGCCAGCAGTGAAGGGTTGGTAGTAGGCGAAAAACTGTTTTTT.

This chain uses TRBV5-1 with TRBJ1-2, with D perhaps TRBD1 (5 bases). Germline-derived CDR1 and CDR2 are SGHRS and YFSETQ. The V gene lost 4 bases and the J gene lost 8 bases, with 18 bases spanning the gap. The CDR3 loop spans 14 amino acids. CDR3 in amino acids: CASSVNGGGRGYTF. CDR3 coding DNA: TGCGCCAGCAGCGTCAACGGGGGGGGTAGGGGCTACACCTTC.

The chain uses TRBV10-3 and TRBJ1-2, with TRBD1 matching 9 bases. The CDR3 runs to 15 residues. Looked up from germline, CDR1 is ENHRY and CDR2 is SYGVKD. Trimming at V came to 6 bases and at J to 4 bases, leaving 9 bases not matched to a gene. This CDR3 is CAIRLDRGGIYGYTF. The CDR3 region has the DNA TGTGCCATCAGACTAGACAGGGGGGGAATCTATGGCTACACCTTC.

This rearrangement joins TRBV29-1 to TRBJ2-7, with D possibly being TRBD1 (6 bases). Trimming pared 7 bases from V and 2 bases from J, leaving 15 bases between. Per the germline V gene, CDR1 is SQVTM and CDR2 is ANQGSEA. The CDR3 runs 13 residues. As DNA, the CDR3 is TGCAGCGCCAGCCGGGGACAAGCCTACGAGCAGTACTTC. It codes for CSASRGQAYEQYF.

V gene TRBV28 combines with J gene TRBJ1-2, with D hard to call. CDR3 length equals 13 residues. Germline lookup yields CDR1 MDHEN and CDR2 SYDVKM. Deletions cut 6 bases from V and 6 bases from J, with 14 bases between. The CDR3 region is CASSLIIGNGYTF. The CDR3 bases are TGTGCCAGCAGCTTAATTATCGGGAATGGCTACACCTTC.

This clonotype was counted a few times. This chain uses TRBV30 with TRBJ1-1; D is unclear. The CDR3 runs to 14 residues. Germline loops: CDR1 GTSNPN, CDR2 SVGIG (reference sequence). Trimming stripped 2 bases from V and 0 bases from J, with 10 bases between. The CDR3 sequence is CAWSPTLMNTEAFF. DNA of the CDR3: TGTGCCTGGAGTCCGACACTCATGAACACTGAAGCTTTCTTT.

V usage is TRBV2 and J usage is TRBJ1-5; D unresolved. Germline assignment: CDR1 SNHLY and CDR2 FYNNEI. The V end was cut by 2 bases, the J end by 5 bases, with 7 bases between. The CDR3 is 13 amino acids. CDR3 protein: CASSEIGDQPQHF. The DNA for the CDR3 is TGTGCCAGCAGTGAAATCGGAGATCAGCCCCAGCATTTT. The entire variable domain, with the rest obtained from reference TRBV2 and TRBJ1-5, is as follows: EPEVTQTPSHQVTQMGQEVILRCVPISNHLYFYWYRQILGQKVEFLVSFYNNEISEKSEIFDDQFSVERPDGSNFTLKIRSTKLEDSAMYFCASSEIGDQPQHFGDGTRLSIL.

Many counts were recorded for this clonotype. V usage is TRBV7-2 and J usage is TRBJ1-1, with TRBD1 identical over 9 bases. The germline V gene has CDR1 SGHTA and CDR2 FQGNSA. J lost 4 bases, V lost 4 bases, and 4 bases had no gene match. This CDR3 comprises 14 residues. The CDR3 region is CASSYLTGGTEAFF. The CDR3 nucleotides read TGTGCCAGCAGCTACTTGACAGGGGGCACTGAAGCTTTCTTT.

This clonotype has a handful of counts. The chain combines TRBV5-1 with TRBJ1-1; D unresolved. The CDR3 totals 15 residues. V dropped 0 bases and J dropped 0 bases, with 9 bases sitting between them. Germline V lookup: CDR1 SGHRS, CDR2 YFSETQ. In DNA form, the CDR3 reads TGCGCCAGCAGCTTGGAGCCCGGCCTGAACACTGAAGCTTTCTTT. Protein sequence: CASSLEPGLNTEAFF.

There are many counts of this clonotype. The J gene is TRBJ1-1, the V gene TRBV27; no definite D call. With 8 bases removed from V and 1 base from J, the gap between germline ends came to 14 bases. The germline V gene has CDR1 MNHEY and CDR2 SMNVEV (reference sequence). The CDR3 sequence is 14 residues long. CDR3 DNA sequence: TGTGCCAGCCAGACCGACGGATGGAACACTGAAGCTTTCTTT. Protein product: CASQTDGWNTEAFF.

The table lists this clonotype with many counts. The chain has TRBV6-5 and TRBJ1-1; no clear D. Per germline, CDR1 MNHEY and CDR2 SVGAGI. Trimming took 0 bases from V and 3 from J, leaving 8 bases between them. The length of the CDR3 is 14 residues. The DNA of the CDR3 is TGTGCCAGCAGTTACTCCCCCGGGTACACTGAAGCTTTCTTT. Encoded protein: CASSYSPGYTEAFF.

Many counts were recorded for this clonotype. The V gene is TRBV12-3 or TRBV12-4, the J gene TRBJ2-5, with D unresolved. CDR3 length: 13 amino acids. V lost 3 bases to trimming and J lost 3 bases, with 8 bases between them. In nucleotides, the CDR3 is TGTGCCAGCAGTTTGGGCAGGAAAGAGACCCAGTACTTC. It yields the protein CASSLGRKETQYF.

Ten or more counts support this clonotype. The rearrangement links TRBV5-1 to TRBJ1-1, with a possible D match to TRBD1 (5 bases). Trimming took off 2 bases at V and 1 base at J, with 12 bases between the two ends. The CDR3 covers 15 residues. The germline gives CDR1 SGHRS, CDR2 YFSETQ. In DNA, the CDR3 is TGCGCCAGCAGCTTTATGGGGCAGGGGAACACTGAAGCTTTCTTT. Protein sequence: CASSFMGQGNTEAFF.

This clonotype appeared a few times. The V and J genes are TRBV6-5 and TRBJ1-5; maybe TRBD1 (6 bases). The CDR3 is made up of 15 amino acids. V dropped 3 bases and J dropped 4 bases, with 13 bases sitting between them. Per germline, CDR1 MNHEY and CDR2 SVGAGI. DNA of the CDR3: TGTGCCAGCAGTTATAAGGGGGGGGGTAATCAGCCCCAGCATTTT. This codes for CASSYKGGGNQPQHF.

This clonotype was seen a few times. The chain couples TRBV12-3 or TRBV12-4 to TRBJ1-3; D gene ambiguous. CDR3 length: 15 amino acids. The ends were cut back, 11 bases at V and 0 bases at J, with 17 bases in the middle. The CDR3 coding sequence is TGTGCCTCCATTATGGGTATTAGCTCTGGAAACACCATATATTTT. It encodes CASIMGISSGNTIYF.

This clonotype appeared many times. This chain links TRBV2 with TRBJ2-5; no definite D call. The CDR3 sequence is 13 residues long. The germline CDR1 and CDR2 sequences are SNHLY and FYNNEI. V was shortened by 4 bases and J by 6 bases, with 12 bases between the two germline ends. CDR3 region: CASSARRQQTQYF. The CDR3 nucleotides are TGTGCCAGCAGTGCTAGACGCCAGCAGACCCAGTACTTC.

This sequence joins TRBV10-2 and TRBJ1-1, with TRBD1 as a possible D gene (5 bases). Germline-derived CDR1 and CDR2 are WSHSY and SAAADI. This CDR3 is built from 13 residues. The V end lost 3 bases, the J end lost 4 bases, and 9 bases lay between the germline ends. The CDR3 protein is CASSDAQGTEAFF. In nucleotides, the CDR3 is TGCGCCAGCAGTGATGCCCAGGGCACTGAAGCTTTCTTT.

This clonotype was recorded at least ten times. J is TRBJ2-7 and V is TRBV12-3 or TRBV12-4; TRBD1 matches at 9 bases. V was pared by 6 bases and J by 4 bases, with 10 bases of the junction left unmatched. This CDR3 comprises 15 residues. In DNA, the CDR3 is TGTGCCAGCAGACCCACAGGGGGCGACGATTACGAGCAGTACTTC. This sequence encodes CASRPTGGDDYEQYF.

V is TRBV30 and J is TRBJ1-5; TRBD1 agrees at 7 bases. Looked up from germline, CDR1 is GTSNPN and CDR2 is SVGIG (reference sequence). Trimming cost V 3 bases and J 4 bases; bases outside gene matches: 6. This CDR3 is built from 14 residues. Here the CDR3 reads CAWRQGQENQPQHF. In DNA, the CDR3 is TGTGCCTGGAGGCAAGGACAGGAGAATCAGCCCCAGCATTTT.

The V gene is TRBV15, the J gene TRBJ2-7; 11 bases map to TRBD2. V was clipped by 2 bases and J by 2 bases; unmatched bases: 2. The length of the CDR3 is 15 residues. Per germline, CDR1 LNHNV and CDR2 YYDKDF (reference sequence). The DNA of the CDR3 is TGTGCCACCAGCAGATTAGCGGGAGGGCCCTACGAGCAGTACTTC. This translates into CATSRLAGGPYEQYF.

This clonotype appeared a few times. The V call is TRBV12-3 or TRBV12-4, the J call TRBJ1-2; 7 bases are a match to TRBD1. Trimming cost V 5 bases and J 3 bases; bases outside gene matches: 3. The CDR3 has 13 amino acids. For the CDR3, the DNA is TGTGCCAGCAGTATCGACAGGGACTATGGCTACACCTTC. Its translation: CASSIDRDYGYTF.

This clonotype was counted once. The CDR3 DNA follows: TGTGCCGGAACTAGTTTGGCTACGCAGTATTTT. Amino acids: CAGTSLATQYF. The gene calls are TRBV2 and TRBJ2-3, with a tentative D call TRBD2 (5 bases). V lost 11 bases to trimming and J lost 8 bases, with 14 bases between them. This CDR3 region has 11 residues. Germline V gene data show CDR1 as SNHLY and CDR2 as FYNNEI.

This clonotype was found a few times. The chain recombines TRBV6-1 with TRBJ1-5, with D unresolved. Germline assignment: CDR1 MNHNS and CDR2 SASEGT. This CDR3 has 15 amino acids. V lost 8 bases to trimming and J lost 2 bases, with 16 bases between them. The CDR3 reads CASRVGVLGNQPQHF. In nucleotides, the CDR3 is TGTGCCAGCCGGGTGGGAGTCTTAGGCAATCAGCCCCAGCATTTT.

The sample holds many counts of this clonotype. The chain employs TRBV2 and TRBJ1-1, with D possibly TRBD1 on 6 matching bases. The CDR3 spans 14 residues. With 0 bases removed from V and 5 bases from J, the gap between germline ends came to 10 bases. Germline V CDR1 and CDR2: SNHLY, FYNNEI. This CDR3 is CASSEAKGGTEAFF. The CDR3, as DNA: TGTGCCAGCAGTGAAGCAAAAGGGGGAACTGAAGCTTTCTTT.

This clonotype was counted only a few times. The CDR3 sequence is CATSDPRRGETQYF. The CDR3 DNA is TGTGCCACCAGTGATCCCCGCAGGGGAGAGACCCAGTACTTC. This chain uses TRBV24-1 with TRBJ2-5, with D perhaps matching TRBD1 (6 bases). Trimming removed 3 bases at V and 4 bases at J, with 11 bases between. Germline V gene sequence: CDR1 KGHDR, CDR2 SFDVKD. CDR3 length: 14 residues.